The rows below give T cell receptor beta chains drawn from one sample of a study of CD8 T cells in Susac syndrome. TCRdb re-derived calls from the immunoSEQ multiplex PCR reads in MiXCR, one entry per CDR3 protein. Among about 180,000 distinct CDR3 sequences, approximately 95% were seen once, and the ten largest hold around 0.15%. Sample: CD8+ T cells from PBMCs. Receptors originate from a human donor with multiple sclerosis. The CDR3 runs from the conserved cysteine through the conserved F or W. A D gene is named only where the DNA matches it firmly. Clone size, where shown, is once, few, many, or a class for clones that have expanded.

CDR3aa	CDR3nt	d_gene	j_gene	v_gene	len	abundance
CASSPGQPDYGYTF	TGTGCCAGCAGTCCGGGACAGCCAGACTATGGCTACACCTTC	TRBD1	TRBJ1-2	TRBV27	14	-
CASSQGQPEAFF	TGCGCCAGCAGCCAAGGACAGCCTGAAGCTTTCTTT	-	TRBJ1-1	TRBV4-1	12	once
CASSPRDRGISPLHF	TGTGCCAGCAGTCCTAGGGACAGGGGGATTTCACCCCTCCACTTT	TRBD1	TRBJ1-6	TRBV27	15	-
CAWNRGTDQPQHF	TGTGCCTGGAACCGGGGTACAGATCAGCCCCAGCATTTT	-	TRBJ1-5	TRBV30	13	-
CASSESTSWSYNEQFF	TGTGCCAGCAGTGAATCGACTAGTTGGTCCTACAATGAGCAGTTCTTC	-	TRBJ2-1	TRBV25-1	16	-
CASSLATGENTEAFF	TGCGCCAGCAGCTTGGCAACAGGGGAGAACACTGAAGCTTTCTTT	TRBD1	TRBJ1-1	TRBV5-1	15	once
CASSSGTDSEAFF	TGTGCCAGCAGTTCCGGGACAGATTCTGAAGCTTTCTTT	TRBD1	TRBJ1-1	TRBV28	13	-
CSARGREDSYEQYF	TGCAGTGCCAGGGGACGGGAGGACTCCTACGAGCAGTACTTC	-	TRBJ2-7	TRBV20-1	14	-
CASSLRGAGRSYNSPLHF	TGCGCCAGCAGCTTAAGAGGGGCAGGGCGCTCCTATAATTCACCCCTCCACTTT	-	TRBJ1-6	TRBV5-1	18	-
CASSLRDDTEAFF	TGTGCCAGCAGCTTACGGGACGACACTGAAGCTTTCTTT	-	TRBJ1-1	TRBV13	13	-
CASSDQVVQGNYGYTF	TGTGCCAGCAGCGACCAAGTGGTGCAGGGGAACTATGGCTACACCTTC	-	TRBJ1-2	TRBV14	16	-
CASTRGRVAFF	TGTGCCAGTACACGGGGGCGGGTAGCTTTCTTT	-	TRBJ1-1	TRBV19	11	once
CSVGVLTSGDYNEQFF	TGCAGCGTTGGGGTACTAACTAGCGGGGACTACAATGAGCAGTTCTTC	TRBD2	TRBJ2-1	TRBV29-1	16	-
CSARDYSGLTYEQYF	TGCAGTGCTAGAGATTACAGCGGGCTAACCTACGAGCAGTACTTC	-	TRBJ2-7	TRBV20-1	15	-
CASSLSPTYEQYF	TGCGCCAGCAGCCTAAGCCCTACCTACGAGCAGTACTTC	-	TRBJ2-7	TRBV4-1	13	-
CASSGRLAGGINEQFF	TGTGCCAGCAGCGGTCGACTAGCGGGAGGTATTAATGAGCAGTTCTTC	TRBD2	TRBJ2-1	TRBV27	16	-
CASNLDKTFF	TGTGCCAGCAATCTGGACAAAACTTTCTTT	-	TRBJ1-1	TRBV12-3/TRBV12-4	10	-
CASSFVAGGVEQYF	TGTGCCAGCAGCTTTGTTGCGGGAGGGGTCGAGCAGTACTTC	TRBD2	TRBJ2-7	TRBV7-9	14	-
CASSAPVIGYTF	TGCGCCAGCAGCGCCCCGGTGATTGGCTACACCTTC	-	TRBJ1-2	TRBV4-1	12	-
CSARGDRANTEAFF	TGCAGTGCTAGGGGGGACAGGGCGAACACTGAAGCTTTCTTT	TRBD1	TRBJ1-1	TRBV20-1	14	-
CASSLVYFYEQYF	TGCGCCAGCAGCTTGGTGTACTTCTACGAGCAGTACTTC	-	TRBJ2-7	TRBV5-1	13	-
CASSVSGAGANVLTF	TGTGCCAGCAGCGTCTCGGGGGCAGGGGCCAACGTCCTGACTTTC	-	TRBJ2-6	TRBV9	15	-
CASSSHIEGYEKLFF	TGTGCCAGCAGTTCCCACATTGAGGGGTATGAAAAACTGTTTTTT	-	TRBJ1-4	TRBV12-3/TRBV12-4	15	-
CASSQSVGAGVYNEQFF	TGCGCCAGCAGCCAATCGGTCGGAGCGGGAGTATACAATGAGCAGTTCTTC	TRBD2	TRBJ2-1	TRBV4-1	17	-
CASIPSPRDNEQFF	TGTGCCAGCATCCCGAGCCCACGCGACAATGAGCAGTTCTTC	-	TRBJ2-1	TRBV2	14	-
CSANTGRNYGYTF	TGCAGTGCTAACACGGGACGTAACTATGGCTACACCTTC	-	TRBJ1-2	TRBV20-1	13	once
CASSWTSGGAHGETQYF	TGCGCCAGCAGTTGGACTAGCGGGGGCGCCCACGGGGAGACCCAGTACTTC	TRBD2	TRBJ2-5	TRBV5-1	17	-
CASSLEPSRNEQFF	TGTGCCAGCAGCTTAGAGCCTAGTCGCAATGAGCAGTTCTTC	-	TRBJ2-1	TRBV7-9	14	once
CASRQAGTEAFF	TGTGCCAGCAGACAGGCTGGCACTGAAGCTTTCTTT	-	TRBJ1-1	TRBV6-1	12	-
CASSPGTAYGYTF	TGTGCCAGCAGCCCCGGGACTGCTTATGGCTACACCTTC	-	TRBJ1-2	TRBV7-9	13	-
CASSQVPTSTDTQYF	TGTGCCAGCAGCCAAGTGCCCACCAGCACAGATACGCAGTATTTT	-	TRBJ2-3	TRBV3-1	15	-
CASSYSSVREVPYNEQFF	TGTGCCAGCAGTTACTCCTCGGTGCGGGAGGTTCCCTACAATGAGCAGTTCTTC	TRBD2	TRBJ2-1	TRBV6-5	18	-
CASGFSGSYNEQFF	TGTGCTAGTGGTTTCAGCGGCTCCTACAATGAGCAGTTCTTC	-	TRBJ2-1	TRBV12-5	14	-
CASSLRGPASGGPYNEQFF	TGTGCCAGCAGCTTAAGGGGACCGGCTAGCGGGGGGCCATACAATGAGCAGTTCTTC	TRBD2	TRBJ2-1	TRBV13	19	-
CSAPWGGANGYTF	TGCAGCGCCCCTTGGGGGGGCGCGAATGGCTACACCTTC	-	TRBJ1-2	TRBV29-1	13	-
CAISESPESYGYTF	TGTGCCATCAGTGAGTCCCCAGAGAGCTATGGCTACACCTTC	-	TRBJ1-2	TRBV10-3	14	-
CASSLRSWETQYF	TGTGCCAGCAGTTTAAGGTCGTGGGAGACCCAGTACTTC	-	TRBJ2-5	TRBV27	13	once
CASRSGRGRTYEQYF	TGTGCCAGCAGATCCGGCCGGGGGAGAACCTACGAGCAGTACTTC	-	TRBJ2-7	TRBV12-3/TRBV12-4	15	-
CSVDRGGGYEQYF	TGCAGCGTTGATCGCGGGGGAGGCTACGAGCAGTACTTC	TRBD2	TRBJ2-7	TRBV29-1	13	-
CASRHPNQSGTGELFF	TGTGCCAGCAGGCACCCGAACCAATCGGGGACCGGGGAGCTGTTTTTT	-	TRBJ2-2	TRBV7-9	16	-
CSADRAHGYTF	TGCAGCGCAGATCGGGCTCATGGCTACACCTTC	-	TRBJ1-2	TRBV29-1	11	-
CASRSLTAWYQETQYF	TGTGCCAGCAGATCTTTGACAGCCTGGTACCAAGAGACCCAGTACTTC	-	TRBJ2-5	TRBV6-1	16	-
CATSPGSNYGYTF	TGTGCCACCAGTCCAGGGAGTAACTATGGCTACACCTTC	-	TRBJ1-2	TRBV24-1	13	-
CASAGGFNEQFF	TGTGCCAGCGCAGGGGGCTTCAATGAGCAGTTCTTC	TRBD1	TRBJ2-1	TRBV14	12	-
CASSRRGRGTDTQYF	TGTGCCAGCAGCCGGAGGGGAAGAGGGACAGATACGCAGTATTTT	-	TRBJ2-3	TRBV3-1	15	-